Below are 9 T cell receptor beta chains sequenced from a single sample in a study of blood T cell repertoires in COVID-19 (dated by TCRdb to the early 2020s). Library generation was performed with the immunoSEQ multiplex PCR assay. In its TCRdb copy, this immuneACCESS table keeps in-frame sequences only and misses some clones. Where compared with another copy, unresolved V genes explain less than half of these, and the others have no known cause. The sample includes roughly 220,000 clones, with roughly 75% observed a single time. The leading ten clones occupy 4.5% to 7% of the sample. The specimen was peripheral blood. All receptors come from a woman in her 70s with acute or convalescent COVID-19.

The gene calls are TRBV11-3 and TRBJ2-2, with D tentatively TRBD2 (5 bases). The CDR3 loop spans 13 amino acids. Between the trimmed V and J ends, which lost 2 bases and 5 bases, there was a span of 6 bases. From germline, CDR1 is SGHNT and CDR2 YENEEA. The CDR3 here is CASSLLATGELFF. The CDR3 DNA sequence: TGTGCCAGCAGCTTACTAGCAACCGGGGAGCTGTTTTTT.

In its sample, this clone was seen once. The rearrangement uses TRBV27 and TRBJ1-4; 7 bases line up with TRBD1. Germline CDR1 is MNHEY and CDR2 is SMNVEV (reference sequence). V shed 4 bases and J 11 bases; nucleotides not matched to a gene: 7. CDR3 size: 13 residues. Here the CDR3 reads CASSSLPQGKLFF. The CDR3 DNA is TGTGCCAGCAGTTCCCTACCACAGGGGAAACTGTTTTTT.

The V and J genes are TRBV18 and TRBJ1-1; D not certain. This CDR3 is built from 13 residues. The germline gives CDR1 KGHSH, CDR2 LQKENI. V was clipped by 3 bases and J by 5 bases, with 10 bases between them. In DNA form, the CDR3 reads TGTGCCAGCTCACCTGAGGAGGAAACTGAAGCTTTCTTT. This codes for CASSPEEETEAFF.

Points on this clone: The sample contains more than one DNA sequence encoding this CDR3. The chain recombines TRBV5-1 with TRBJ1-1, with D tentatively TRBD1 (5 bases). In germline, CDR1 is SGHRS, CDR2 YFSETQ. The CDR3 loop spans 14 amino acids. V lost 4 bases, J lost 2 bases, and 12 bases lay in between. The CDR3 loop reads CASSGQGGNTEAFF. The CDR3 coding sequence is TGCGCCAGCAGCGGGCAGGGTGGAAACACTGAAGCTTTCTTT.

Note on this clone: One junction end does not reproduce the germline sequence, and a read error may be involved. The same CDR3 can be traced to other DNA sequences in this sample. The CDR3 spells CASSSTVNTEAFF. The CDR3 nucleotides read TGCGCCAGCAGTTCGACAGTAAACACTGAAGCTTTCTTT. The V call is TRBV2, the J call TRBJ1-1, with D maybe TRBD1 (5 bases). The CDR3 runs to 13 residues. Per the germline V gene, CDR1 is SNHLY and CDR2 is FYNNEI.

The chain has TRBV19 and TRBJ2-2, with D maybe TRBD2 (6 bases). V gave up 5 bases and J gave up 7 bases, with 20 bases separating them. The CDR3 has 16 amino acids. Germline values: CDR1 LNHDA, CDR2 SQIVND (reference sequence). The CDR3, as DNA: TGTGCCAGTAGTGACCCAGGCGGGGAGCGATTCGGGGAGCTGTTTTTT. Its protein product is CASSDPGGERFGELFF.

The chain combines TRBV2 with TRBJ2-2; 8 nucleotides line up with TRBD1. There are 15 residues in the CDR3. V lost 7 bases to trimming and J lost 3 bases; unmatched junction nucleotides: 7. Germline CDR1 is SNHLY and CDR2 is FYNNEI. CDR3 region: CASTTRQGHTGELFF. CDR3 sequence (DNA): TGTGCCAGCACCACAAGACAGGGGCACACCGGGGAGCTGTTTTTT.

About this clone itself: Additional DNA sequences in this sample encode the identical CDR3. The J gene is TRBJ1-5, the V gene TRBV9, with 8 bases matching TRBD1. Trimming at V came to 4 bases and at J to 6 bases, leaving 6 bases not matched to a gene. The CDR3 is made up of 14 amino acids. Germline values: CDR1 SGDLS, CDR2 YYNGEE. The CDR3 nucleotides read TGTGCCAGCAGCCCCACAGGGGGGAGTCAGCCCCAGCATTTT. It is translated as CASSPTGGSQPQHF. The whole variable domain, remainder taken from reference TRBV9 and TRBJ1-5, is DSGVTQTPKHLITATGQRVTLRCSPRSGDLSVYWYQQSLDQGLQFLIQYYNGEERAKGNILERFSAQQFPDLHSELNLSSLELGDSALYFCASSPTGGSQPQHFGDGTRLSIL.

The table lists this clone with a count of one. J is TRBJ2-2 and V is TRBV29-1; 8 bases map to TRBD2. Trimming at V came to 3 bases and at J to 3 bases, leaving 3 bases not matched to a gene. This CDR3 spans 14 amino acids. Germline loops: CDR1 SQVTM, CDR2 ANQGSEA. The CDR3 region is CSVEQRGYTGELFF. The DNA for the CDR3 is TGCAGCGTTGAGCAGCGGGGGTACACCGGGGAGCTGTTTTTT.